The sequence of this T cell receptor beta chain was determined in a study of cytomegalovirus exposure and HLA in healthy donors (dated by TCRdb to about 2017). Notes on the research overall: The roughly 650 repertoires of the first cohort and the 120 validation repertoires were produced on the same platform, according to a later analysis. The study combined high-throughput TCR immunosequencing, statistical association of individual TCRs with disease status, and machine learning to predict cytomegalovirus infection status. The aim of the study was to test whether cataloging public T cell receptors could identify signatures of past pathogen exposure. In addition to the first cohort of roughly 700 subjects, a separate validation cohort of around 110 different subjects was used. Points the paper makes about the study in general: A few of the identified cytomegalovirus-associated TCR beta chains were confirmed in vitro to be specific for cytomegalovirus antigens. According to the authors, the approach could potentially be generalized to other disease states and immunological phenotypes. A later analysis lacked HLA typing for the validation cohort, so it scored co-occurrence in that cohort across all 130 or so repertoires. In a later analysis, TCRs clustered in the first cohort were found to also tend to co-occur in the roughly 120 validation repertoires, with approximately 95% of cluster scores above 0. Cytomegalovirus status was reported to be diagnosed by the classifier with high specificity and sensitivity in both the original and validation cohorts. While some public TCRs were present in many individuals, most TCR sequences turned up only very rarely across donors. The study gave a list of more than 150 TCR beta chains associated with cytomegalovirus.

CDR1 SGHNT and CDR2 YENEEA were looked up in the germline V gene. Reading from cysteine to phenylalanine, the CDR3 counts 14 amino acids. Only the CDR3 portion is preserved as DNA: 42 bases, with reading frame beginning at the first base. V trim: 1 base; J trim: 5 bases; unmatched bases: 0. Separate from the approximately 670-subject first cohort, the validation cohort of more than 90 subjects was the group to which the donors belonged. The library was generated by the immunoSEQ multiplex PCR assay. The study's own analysis went as follows. A statistical classification framework was built to diagnose cytomegalovirus status from the catalog of TCR beta chain sequences. TCRdb stores this immuneACCESS table with in-frame sequences only. Part of the clones is absent; in the studies checked, under half of the shortfall reflects unresolved V genes, and no reason is known for the rest. V and J calls plus clone size are reproduced from that table; the DNA served to infer D and trimming. Within this sample are about 74,000 clones, with about 93% of them counted one time only. The ten largest clones take up 1.9% of the sample.

Concerning this clone: The antigen it binds to is not known. Nothing much larger sits one base from this clone, and base qualities are not available.

The source is a woman aged 18-35 years in good health and CMV-seropositive. The chain couples TRBV11-3 to TRBJ2-2, with 8 central nucleotides matching TRBD2. Sequencing was carried out using PBMCs. The CDR3 in this case is CASSLAGGTGELFF. The DNA sequence is given as TGTGCCAGCAGCTTAGCGGGAGGGACCGGGGAGCTGTTTTTT.